This passage covers 11 T cell receptor beta chains from one sample sequenced in a study of blood T cell repertoires in COVID-19. Assay used: immunoSEQ multiplex PCR; TCRdb lists only in-frame clones, some missing. The data show about 120,000 clones, 75% to 90% seen once. The sample consisted of peripheral blood. The receptor source for this set is a woman in her 70s with acute or convalescent COVID-19.

The chain is built from TRBV6-1 and TRBJ2-4; D remains unclear. V gave up 1 base and J gave up 1 base, with 17 bases separating them. The CDR3 consists of 18 residues. The germline CDR1 and CDR2 sequences are MNHNS and SASEGT. The CDR3, as DNA: TGTGCCAGCAGTGAAGAAAACCCCTGGGCTTGGGCCAAAAACATTCAGTACTTC. As protein: CASSEENPWAWAKNIQYF.

The table lists this clone with a count of one. The chain combines TRBV2 with TRBJ2-7; D unclear. V gave up 7 bases and J gave up 0 bases, with 7 bases separating them. The length of the CDR3 is 12 residues. CDR1 SNHLY and CDR2 FYNNEI come from the germline V gene. CDR3 residues: CASTQDSYEQYF. As DNA, the CDR3 is TGTGCCAGCACGCAGGACTCCTACGAGCAGTACTTC.

Details on this clone: Additional DNA sequences in this sample encode the identical CDR3. This chain links TRBV30 with TRBJ1-2; D call uncertain. This CDR3 has 12 amino acids. Germline-derived CDR1 and CDR2 are GTSNPN and SVGIG (reference sequence). The V end lost 1 base, the J end lost 1 base, and 4 bases lay between the germline ends. The CDR3 sequence is CAWSASNYGYTF. CDR3 coding DNA: TGTGCCTGGAGTGCGAGTAACTATGGCTACACCTTC.

The J gene is TRBJ1-6, the V gene TRBV28, with a weak D call TRBD1 (6 bases). V lost 5 bases, J lost 7 bases, and 15 bases lay in between. The germline V gene encodes CDR1 MDHEN and CDR2 SYDVKM. This CDR3 comprises 15 residues. The CDR3 spells CASSLTGFENSPLHF. The CDR3 region has the DNA TGTGCCAGCAGTCTTACAGGGTTCGAGAATTCACCCCTCCACTTT. Filled out from reference TRBV28 and TRBJ1-6, the complete variable domain reads DVKVTQSSRYLVKRTGEKVFLECVQDMDHENMFWYRQDPGLGLRLIYFSYDVKMKEKGDIPEGYSVSREKKERFSLILESASTNQTSMYLCASSLTGFENSPLHFGNGTRLTVT.

The CDR3 DNA reads as TGTGCCAGCTCACCACCGGAGGGGTCGCGGAGCTATGGCTACACCTTC. This codes for CASSPPEGSRSYGYTF. This chain links TRBV18 with TRBJ1-2; tentative D call: TRBD1 (5 bases). The CDR3 spans 16 residues. Germline V CDR1 and CDR2: KGHSH, LQKENI. V was shortened by 0 bases and J by 4 bases, with 15 bases between the two germline ends.

This chain joins TRBV29-1 and TRBJ1-5; 8 positions match TRBD1. Germline CDR1 reads SQVTM; CDR2 reads ANQGSEA. V was clipped by 4 bases and J by 3 bases; unmatched bases: 14. The CDR3 sequence is 17 residues long. The CDR3 DNA reads as TGCAGCGTTGCGGGAGGAGCTGGACAGGGCCCCAATCAGCCCCAGCATTTT. Translation: CSVAGGAGQGPNQPQHF.

This rearrangement joins TRBV27 to TRBJ1-5, with a possible D match to TRBD1 (5 bases). The CDR3 runs to 16 residues. The germline V gene has CDR1 MNHEY and CDR2 SMNVEV (reference sequence). Trimming took off 5 bases at V and 3 bases at J, with 17 bases between the two ends. The DNA for the CDR3 is TGTGCCAGCAGTCGGGCGGGGGAGGGCCTCAATCAGCCCCAGCATTTT. Translated: CASSRAGEGLNQPQHF.

The CDR3 protein is CASMLYTDTQYF. Written as DNA, the CDR3 is TGTGCCAGCATGTTATACACAGATACGCAGTATTTT. The chain joins TRBV12-3 or TRBV12-4 to TRBJ2-3; D is uncertain. This CDR3 has 12 amino acids. The ends were cut back, 7 bases at V and 2 bases at J, with 7 bases in the middle.

V gene TRBV21-1 combines with J gene TRBJ1-2. TRBV21-1 is reported as a pseudogene. The CDR3 length is 11 residues. The CDR3 here is CASRRVYGYTF. Here the CDR3 DNA reads TGTGCCAGCAGGCGCGTCTATGGCTACACCTTC.

The V and J genes are TRBV10-3 and TRBJ2-1; 7 nucleotides align to TRBD2. Germline-derived CDR1 and CDR2 are ENHRY and SYGVKD. The CDR3 is made up of 15 amino acids. Trimming at V came to 7 bases and at J to 7 bases, leaving 13 bases not matched to a gene. The CDR3 loop is CAIKRDFGTPNEQFF. In DNA, the CDR3 is TGTGCCATCAAGCGGGACTTTGGGACTCCGAATGAGCAGTTCTTC.

The chain couples TRBV25-1 to TRBJ1-2; D remains unclear. The CDR3 runs 15 residues. The germline gives CDR1 MGHDK, CDR2 SYGVNS. V lost 6 bases to trimming and J lost 4 bases, with 18 bases between them. Here the CDR3 reads CASRLNTGGRYGYTF. The CDR3 DNA is TGTGCCAGCAGACTCAACACGGGAGGGCGCTATGGCTACACCTTC.